Given below is one T cell receptor (beta chain) in context. This specimen comes from a study of blood T cell repertoires in COVID-19. Study at large: Some COVID-19 samples were acute and others convalescent; all came from the United States, Italy and Spain. Sources were T cells, B-cell-depleted T cells, or PBMCs; the material itself was cDNA or gDNA.

Germline V gene data show CDR1 as MNHEY and CDR2 as SMNVEV (reference sequence). V gave up 8 bases and J gave up 4 bases, with 15 bases separating them. CDR3 length: 13 amino acids. Methods used by the authors: Cell counts per sample came from amplifying reference gene primers. Clones were sequenced by immunoSEQ multiplex PCR, and TCRdb holds only the in-frame ones, with some missing. V, J and clone size were drawn from that table, and D and trimming were deduced from the DNA. The sample contains 150,000 to 190,000 clones, about 85% of which appear only once. Sample: peripheral blood. The sequence was collected from a woman in her seventies with acute or convalescent COVID-19. The V gene is TRBV27, the J gene TRBJ2-7; D is possibly TRBD2 (7 bases). CDR3 bases: TGTGCCAGCGGGAGGGGGGCCGGTTACGAGCAGTACTTC. Its protein is CASGRGAGYEQYF.